The entry below gives a single T cell receptor (beta chain) sequence along with its context. No antigen is known for it. Amplification of TCR beta CDR3 regions used RNA as the template. With the HTBI primer set, the TCR CDR3 went through a first round of RT-PCR. Each CDR3 protein gets one entry after TCRdb re-called the multiplex PCR reads with MiXCR. The sample holds 600,000 to 850,000 distinct CDR3 sequences, around 20% seen once. These data belong to a study of T cells in Graves' hyperthyroidism and ophthalmopathy. General study points: Researchers found most expanded thyroid clonotypes above 0.001 in blood as well.

CDR3 length equals 12 residues. Looked up from germline, CDR1 is GTSNPN and CDR2 is SVGIG (reference sequence). The ends were cut back, 2 bases at V and 0 bases at J, with 2 bases in the middle. Thyroid ultrasound, orbital computed tomography, clinical symptoms, and serum thyroxine and TRAb underpinned diagnoses. The V call is TRBV30, the J call TRBJ2-1; D gene ambiguous. Material: blood. The origin of this receptor is a woman between 45 and 60 years old with Graves' hyperthyroidism that later progressed to Graves' ophthalmopathy. In DNA, the CDR3 is TGTGCCTGGAGTAGCTCCTACAATGAGCAGTTCTTC. Encoded protein: CAWSSSYNEQFF.